This TCR beta chain was identified during a study of CD8+ T cells in alopecia areata. The germline gives CDR1 SEHNR, CDR2 FQNEAQ (reference sequence). The CDR3 spans 16 residues. V lost 5 bases and J lost 4; bases outside the gene matches: 11. Treatment denoted: oral pan-JAK inhibitor, 5-10 mg twice daily. Isolated RNA was reverse transcribed into cDNA used as the sequencing template. Sequencing used immunoSEQ multiplex PCR; TCRdb keeps in-frame clones, though not all of them. This sample yields fewer than 250,000 clones, of which approximately 47% are seen a single time; about 2.6% belongs to the top ten. This clone was seen only a few times. Its antigen is not identified. Study conclusions and caveats: Under tofacitinib, numerous expanded lesional clonotypes remained detectable in scalp and blood. Tofacitinib significantly reduced both scalp clonality and expanded CD8+ clones among the top 100.

The chain combines TRBV7-9 with TRBJ2-1; TRBD2 agrees at 7 bases. The clonotype was recovered from a human donor with alopecia areata. This material consisted of CD4+ T cells sorted from blood, taken between weeks 36 and 40, from a patient treated with tofacitinib. The CDR3 nucleotides are TGTGCCAGCAGCCTCACGGCGGGACTACCGTACAATGAGCAGTTCTTC. This translates into CASSLTAGLPYNEQFF.